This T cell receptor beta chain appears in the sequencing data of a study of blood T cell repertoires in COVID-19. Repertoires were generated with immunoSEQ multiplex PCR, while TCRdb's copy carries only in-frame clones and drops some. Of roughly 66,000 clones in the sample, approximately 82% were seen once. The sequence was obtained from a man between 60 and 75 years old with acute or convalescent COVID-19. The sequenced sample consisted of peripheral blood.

Here the CDR3 DNA reads TGTGCCAGCCGAAGGGCGGGGAGGATCTACGAGCAGTACTTC. As protein: CASRRAGRIYEQYF. The chain recombines TRBV27 with TRBJ2-7, with D maybe TRBD2 (6 bases). The germline V gene has CDR1 MNHEY and CDR2 SMNVEV (reference sequence). Trimming shortened V by 8 bases and J by 3 bases, and 17 bases separated the two germline ends. The length of the CDR3 is 14 residues.